This entry lists 21 T cell receptor beta chains sequenced from one sample in a study of CD8 T cells in ankylosing spondylitis. TCRdb re-derived calls from the 5' RACE reads in MiXCR, one entry per CDR3 protein. The data show 200,000 to 250,000 distinct CDR3 sequences, 25% to 30% seen once. The sequenced sample consisted of blood, either unsorted or a sorted T cell fraction (not recorded which). The receptors originated from a male donor with ankylosing spondylitis or in good health (not recorded which).

This clonotype was recorded at least ten times. The V and J genes are TRBV7-9 and TRBJ1-1; possibly TRBD1 for D (5 bases). Germline CDR1 is SEHNR and CDR2 is FQNEAQ (reference sequence). V shed 2 bases and J shed 1 base, with 8 bases lying between them. This CDR3 comprises 14 residues. The chain's CDR3 is CASSLQQANTEAFF. CDR3 coding DNA: TGTGCCAGCAGCTTACAACAGGCGAACACTGAAGCTTTCTTT.

As regards this clonotype: This clone may be a read error of a much larger clone one base away. The chain joins TRBV3-1 to TRBJ2-3; 10 nucleotides agree with TRBD2. Germline lookup yields CDR1 LGHDT and CDR2 YNNKEL (reference sequence). The CDR3 covers 15 residues. The CDR3, as DNA: TGTGCCACCAGCCACCTAGCGGGAGGCACAGATACGCAGTATTTT. This sequence encodes CATSHLAGGTDTQYF.

This clonotype was seen ten or more times. The J gene is TRBJ1-4, the V gene TRBV27; D may be TRBD1 (5 bases). This CDR3 comprises 14 residues. V lost 6 bases and J lost 5, with 13 bases in between. From germline, CDR1 is MNHEY and CDR2 SMNVEV (reference sequence). The CDR3: CASRAAGRNEKLFF. For the CDR3, the DNA is TGTGCCAGCAGGGCCGCGGGACGGAATGAAAAACTGTTTTTT. The variable domain in full, with the rest retrieved from reference TRBV27 and TRBJ1-4, is EAQVTQNPRYLITVTGKKLTVTCSQNMNHEYMSWYRQDPGLGLRQIYYSMNVEVTDKGDVPEGYKVSRKEKRNFPLILESPSPNQTSLYFCASRAAGRNEKLFFGSGTQLSVL.

This chain uses TRBV16 with TRBJ1-2, with D maybe TRBD1 (6 bases). The CDR3 has 18 residues. V gave up 0 bases and J gave up 3 bases, with 20 bases separating them. The germline V gene has CDR1 KGHSY and CDR2 FQNENV. The CDR3 loop reads CASSQSGGPGSPHYGYTF. The CDR3 DNA follows: TGTGCCAGCAGCCAATCGGGGGGGCCGGGATCGCCTCACTATGGCTACACCTTC.

This clonotype has just a few counts. The rearrangement joins TRBV20-1 to TRBJ1-5, with D unclear. There are 14 residues in the CDR3. Trimming pared 3 bases from V and 6 bases from J, leaving 15 bases between. Germline assignment: CDR1 DFQATT and CDR2 SNEGSKA (reference sequence). CDR3 nucleotide sequence: TGCAGTGCTAGTGACTTGGGCGGCGGTCAGCCCCAGCATTTT. As protein: CSASDLGGGQPQHF.

This chain links TRBV29-1 with TRBJ2-3, with no clear D. V lost 7 bases and J 3 bases, leaving 8 bases between the germline ends. The CDR3 totals 11 residues. The germline CDR1 and CDR2 sequences are SQVTM and ANQGSEA. The CDR3 sequence: CSADWTDTQYF. In DNA form, the CDR3 reads TGCAGCGCCGACTGGACAGATACGCAGTATTTT.

The chain recombines TRBV20-1 with TRBJ1-5; the D gene is possibly TRBD1 (5 bases). CDR1 DFQATT and CDR2 SNEGSKA come from the germline V gene (reference sequence). The V end was cut by 4 bases, the J end by 1 base, with 11 bases between. This CDR3 region has 14 residues. CDR3 residues: CSANRGGSNQPQHF. As DNA, the CDR3 is TGCAGTGCTAACCGCGGGGGGAGCAATCAGCCCCAGCATTTT.

The sample holds a few counts of this clonotype. This rearrangement joins TRBV6-2 or TRBV6-3 to TRBJ2-1; D gene ambiguous. In germline, CDR1 is MNHEY, CDR2 SVGEGT. The CDR3 totals 13 residues. The CDR3 spells CAHQQSLLTQQFF. The CDR3 DNA sequence: TGTGCGCACCAGCAGTCCCTACTCACCCAGCAGTTCTTC.

Turning to this clonotype: A much more abundant neighbour one base away suggests this may be a read error. V gene TRBV12-3 or TRBV12-4 combines with J gene TRBJ1-1; D might be TRBD1 (5 bases). The CDR3 has 12 amino acids. Deletions cut 5 bases from V and 7 bases from J, with 11 bases between. In DNA, the CDR3 is TGTGCCAGCAGTCCTAGACAGAATGAAGCTTTCTTT. As protein: CASSPRQNEAFF.

This clonotype has a count of ten or more. The rearrangement uses TRBV19 and TRBJ2-1; 7 bases are shared with TRBD2. CDR3 size: 15 residues. J was trimmed by 6 bases and V by 3 bases; bases with no gene match: 8. In germline, CDR1 is LNHDA, CDR2 SQIVND (reference sequence). CDR3 in amino acids: CASSMLAGVGNEQFF. Here the CDR3 DNA reads TGTGCCAGTAGTATGCTCGCGGGAGTGGGCAATGAGCAGTTCTTC.

As DNA, the CDR3 is TGTGCCATCAGTGAAGTAGCGGGAGGCTACGAGCAGTACTTC. Protein: CAISEVAGGYEQYF. The chain recombines TRBV10-3 with TRBJ2-7, with TRBD2 matching 10 bases. The CDR3 is 14 amino acids. Trimming cost V 3 bases and J 3 bases; bases outside gene matches: 2. CDR1 is ENHRY and CDR2 is SYGVKD in the germline V gene.

This clonotype was observed many times. CDR3 residues: CASRTGAVYGYTF. The CDR3 nucleotides read TGTGCCAGCAGGACAGGGGCCGTTTATGGCTACACCTTC. The chain is built from TRBV12-3 or TRBV12-4 and TRBJ1-2, with 8 bases that match TRBD1. J was trimmed by 5 bases and V by 6 bases; bases with no gene match: 5. This CDR3 has 13 residues.

This chain uses TRBV29-1 with TRBJ2-5, with a possible D match to TRBD2 (6 bases). CDR3 length equals 12 residues. Trimming cost V 6 bases and J 5 bases, with 13 bases left between them. Germline V lookup: CDR1 SQVTM, CDR2 ANQGSEA. DNA for the CDR3: TGCAGCGTCGACCTTGGAGGGGAGACCCAGTACTTC. Amino acids: CSVDLGGETQYF.

This clonotype has at least ten counts. The chain combines TRBV20-1 with TRBJ2-3, with TRBD2 identical over 13 bases. The ends lost 7 bases at V and 3 bases at J; junction bases unmatched: 10. The germline gives CDR1 DFQATT, CDR2 SNEGSKA (reference sequence). This CDR3 has 16 residues. CDR3 region: CSVRTSGSSRTDTQYF. CDR3 coding DNA: TGCAGTGTTAGGACTAGCGGGAGCAGTAGGACAGATACGCAGTATTTT.

The table lists this clonotype with a few counts. This chain links TRBV20-1 with TRBJ1-6; 10 bases fit TRBD1. The CDR3 totals 15 residues. J was trimmed by 9 bases and V by 6 bases; bases with no gene match: 11. Germline-derived CDR1 and CDR2 are DFQATT and SNEGSKA (reference sequence). For the CDR3, the DNA is TGCAGTGCAAAAGTCCCGGGACAGGGGACTTCACCCCTCCACTTT. It specifies CSAKVPGQGTSPLHF.

In this sample, this clonotype turned up many times. This chain joins TRBV11-2 and TRBJ1-4, with D perhaps matching TRBD1 (5 bases). Trimming took off 4 bases at V and 3 bases at J, with 24 bases between the two ends. CDR1 is SGHAT and CDR2 is FQNNGV in the germline V gene. There are 19 residues in the CDR3. CDR3 region: CASSSRRGVGARANEKLFF. The CDR3 nucleotides are TGTGCCAGCAGCTCTCGACGGGGGGTAGGGGCGAGAGCTAATGAAAAACTGTTTTTT.

The DNA for the CDR3 is TGCGCCAGCAGCAGACTAGCGGGGAACTACAATGAGCAGTTCTTC. This translates into CASSRLAGNYNEQFF. V gene TRBV5-1 combines with J gene TRBJ2-1, with 11 bases identical to TRBD2. CDR3 length equals 15 residues. Trimming removed 4 bases from V and 3 bases from J; junction bases left unmatched: 3. The germline V gene encodes CDR1 SGHRS and CDR2 YFSETQ.

This clonotype was detected a few times. This chain links TRBV20-1 with TRBJ2-1; D is unclear. The CDR3 runs to 15 residues. V was trimmed by 6 bases and J by 0 bases, leaving 15 bases between them. CDR1 is DFQATT and CDR2 is SNEGSKA in the germline V gene (reference sequence). This chain's CDR3 is CSATPIETSYNEQFF. The DNA of the CDR3 is TGCAGTGCCACCCCGATCGAGACCTCCTACAATGAGCAGTTCTTC.

This clonotype occurred many times. The V and J genes are TRBV5-6 and TRBJ1-5, with 9 bases lining up with TRBD1. CDR1 is SGHDT, CDR2 YYEEEE, per germline. This CDR3 region has 14 residues. V lost 4 bases and J lost 4; bases outside the gene matches: 3. The CDR3 region has the DNA TGTGCCAGCAGCCGGACAGGGGCAAATCAGCCCCAGCATTTT. It yields the protein CASSRTGANQPQHF.

V gene TRBV5-4 combines with J gene TRBJ2-2; D is perhaps TRBD1 (5 bases). The CDR3 extends over 16 amino acids. V was trimmed by 9 bases and J by 4 bases, leaving 22 bases between them. The germline CDR1 and CDR2 sequences are SGHNT and YYREEE (reference sequence). The CDR3 bases are TGTGCCACCAGACCCTCCCTCGACAGCCTCACCGGGGAGCTGTTTTTT. This sequence encodes CATRPSLDSLTGELFF.

Note on this clonotype: A single base separates this from a much larger clone, so it may be a read error. It is likely a read error, because the conserved phenylalanine at the end of the CDR3 is missing. The rearrangement links TRBV6-5 to TRBJ2-7, with a weak D call TRBD1 (6 bases). The CDR3 is 11 residues long. V lost 10 bases, J lost 5 bases, and 12 bases lay in between. Germline V gene data show CDR1 as MNHEY and CDR2 as SVGAGI. The CDR3 is CATHRGNEQYL. CDR3 bases: TGTGCCACCCATAGGGGGAACGAGCAGTACCTC.